This TCR beta chain was sequenced during a study of T cells after posttransplantation cyclophosphamide. Study-level findings and limits: Later post-transplant blood repertoires were often dominated by donor CD8+ memory clones. Tissue-infiltrating T cells from skin or gut overlapped little with blood T cells. TRB clonality was highly associated with recipient CMV seropositivity and reactivation.

The CDR3 loop spans 15 amino acids. Germline V gives CDR1 SSHAT, CDR2 FNYEAQ (reference sequence). On the day of bone marrow donation, the related graft donor provided peripheral blood. This clone was seen only a few times. Antigen specificity is unknown. One junction end does not reproduce the germline sequence, and a read error may be involved. This table comes from immunoSEQ multiplex PCR, and its TCRdb copy is limited to in-frame clones, with some not included. The sample shows roughly 4,000 clones, around 62% of them seen only once. Sequenced input: memory CD8+ T cells sorted from blood. The origin of this receptor is a man aged 30 to 39 in good health and a related stem cell transplant donor. The gene calls are TRBV7-7 and TRBJ2-1; D remains ambiguous. The CDR3 loop is CASSLGLDSYNEQFF. CDR3 bases: TGTGCTAGCAGCTTAGGGTTAGATTCCTACAATGAGCAGTTCTTC.